A selection of T cell receptor beta chains follows, all from one sample in a study of shared clonotypes between healthy human individuals. Assay used: immunoSEQ multiplex PCR; TCRdb lists only in-frame clones, some missing. The sample includes about 750,000 clones, 92% of them seen just once. The sample was naive CD8+ T cells sorted from blood. These receptors all stem from a man aged 30 to 45 in good health. CDR3s include the opening cysteine and the closing phenylalanine or tryptophan. The order of the fields is clone size, J gene, V gene, D gene, CDR3 DNA, CDR3 protein. A D gene is named only where the DNA matches it firmly. Not every row has a clone size; where given, it reads once, few, many or a size class.

. | TRBJ2-1 | TRBV2 | . | TGTGCCAGCAGTGAAAGAGGGAACTACAATGAGCAGTTCTTC | CASSERGNYNEQFF
. | TRBJ2-7 | TRBV7-9 | . | TGTGCCACAAGTTCGGTAGTTCCGGTTGAGCAGTACTTC | CATSSVVPVEQYF
. | TRBJ2-6 | TRBV29-1 | TRBD1 | TGCAGCGTTGTAGGTACCTGGACAGGGGGCGATGATGGGGCCAACGTCCTGACTTTC | CSVVGTWTGGDDGANVLTF
few | TRBJ2-2 | TRBV4-3 | . | TGCGCCAGCAGCCAAGACGGTCAGCAGTATGGGACCGGGGAGCTGTTTTTT | CASSQDGQQYGTGELFF
. | TRBJ2-1 | TRBV10-2 | . | TGCGCCAGCAGATCAGGTAGCTCCTACAATGAGCAGTTCTTC | CASRSGSSYNEQFF
. | TRBJ2-7 | TRBV27 | TRBD1 | TGTGCCAGCAGTTTTGGGACAGGGGATTTCGAGCAGTACTTC | CASSFGTGDFEQYF
. | TRBJ2-7 | TRBV6-4 | TRBD2 | TGTGCCAGCAATGGGGCGCCGGGACTACCCTCCTACGAGCAGTACTTC | CASNGAPGLPSYEQYF
. | TRBJ1-2 | TRBV7-9 | . | TGTGCCAGCAGAAGGGAGGGGAATGGCTACACCTTC | CASRREGNGYTF
. | TRBJ1-2 | TRBV10-1 | . | TGCGCCAGCAGTGAAGGGGCGAACTATGGCTACACCTTC | CASSEGANYGYTF
. | TRBJ2-3 | TRBV1 | . | TGCACCAGCAGCCAAGCCGGCTACCCCGTTCAAAGCACAGATACGCAGTATTTT | CTSSQAGYPVQSTDTQYF
. | TRBJ2-1 | TRBV9 | . | TGTGCCAGCAGCGTAGTGGGGAGTTATGAGCAGTTCTTC | CASSVVGSYEQFF
. | TRBJ2-3 | TRBV19 | TRBD2 | TGTGCCAGTAGTATAGACCTAGCGGGACCCACAGATACGCAGTATTTT | CASSIDLAGPTDTQYF
. | TRBJ2-2 | TRBV29-1 | . | TGCAGCGTTCCCGGGCTCACCGGGGAGCTGTTTTTT | CSVPGLTGELFF
. | TRBJ1-1 | TRBV28 | . | TGTGCCAGCAGTTTATGGGGGATGAGGAACACTGAAGCTTTCTTT | CASSLWGMRNTEAFF
. | TRBJ2-2 | TRBV10-2 | . | TGCGCCAGCAGTTGGCGGGGGAACACCGGGGAGCTGTTTTTT | CASSWRGNTGELFF
. | TRBJ2-1 | TRBV5-1 | TRBD2 | TGCGCCAGCAGCTTCGGAGCGGGAGGGTTCTACAATGAGCAGTTCTTC | CASSFGAGGFYNEQFF
. | TRBJ1-2 | TRBV2 | TRBD1 | TGTGCCAGCAGTGAAGTCGACAGGGTGATAGGTTTATACTATGGCTACACCTTC | CASSEVDRVIGLYYGYTF
. | TRBJ2-2 | TRBV6-1 | . | TGTGCCAGCAGTGAATACAGGCTCACCGGGGAGCTGTTTTTT | CASSEYRLTGELFF
. | TRBJ2-3 | TRBV7-6 | TRBD1 | TGTGCCAGCAGCCAGGAGGGAACAGGGGGTTCCACAGATACGCAGTATTTT | CASSQEGTGGSTDTQYF
. | TRBJ1-1 | TRBV15 | . | TGTGCCACCAGCAGAGAAAACACTGAAGCTTTCTTT | CATSRENTEAFF
. | TRBJ2-7 | TRBV25-1 | TRBD1 | TGTGCCAGCACCCGGACAGGGAGCCTAGACGAGCAGTACTTC | CASTRTGSLDEQYF
once | TRBJ2-5 | TRBV6-8 | TRBD1 | TGTGCCAGCAGTTACTCGATCTTGCGACAGGGGAACCAAGAGACCCAGTACTTC | CASSYSILRQGNQETQYF
. | TRBJ1-2 | TRBV21-1 | . | TGTGCCAGCAGCAAAGGGCGGCGGCCCTCCTATGGCTACACCTTC | CASSKGRRPSYGYTF
. | TRBJ2-7 | TRBV6-1 | . | TGTGCCAGCAGTGAATACAGGGCCTACGAGCAGTACTTC | CASSEYRAYEQYF
once | TRBJ2-5 | TRBV7-3 | TRBD2 | TGTGCCAGCAGCTTAGGGACTAGCGGGAATGGGGAGACCCAGTACTTC | CASSLGTSGNGETQYF
. | TRBJ2-1 | TRBV5-1 | TRBD1 | TGCGCCAGCAGCTGGACAGGGATCCCCTACAATGAGCAGTTCTTC | CASSWTGIPYNEQFF
. | TRBJ1-2 | TRBV28 | . | TGTGCCAGCAGCACATGGACATCCTCGAGATCTAACTATGGCTACACCTTC | CASSTWTSSRSNYGYTF
. | TRBJ2-1 | TRBV28 | . | TGTGCCAGCAGCTCCAGTACTACAGGGAACAATGAGCAGTTCTTC | CASSSSTTGNNEQFF
. | TRBJ1-1 | TRBV11-2 | . | TGTGCCAGCAGCTTTTCCAGGTGGACGAACACTGAAGCTTTCTTT | CASSFSRWTNTEAFF
. | TRBJ1-1 | TRBV6-1 | . | TGTGCCAGCAGTGAAACCGGGGATGAAGCTTTCTTT | CASSETGDEAFF
. | TRBJ1-1 | TRBV19 | . | TGTGCCAGTAGTATAGGGACCAGACTGAACACTGAAGCTTTCTTT | CASSIGTRLNTEAFF
. | TRBJ2-2 | TRBV15 | . | TGTGCCACCAGCAGAGATTCGGGCGGGGAGCTGTTTTTT | CATSRDSGGELFF
. | TRBJ2-1 | TRBV25-1 | . | TGTGCCAGCAGTGAAACAATGAGCTATGAGCAGTTCTTC | CASSETMSYEQFF
. | TRBJ2-5 | TRBV19 | . | TGTGCCAGTAGTATAGTGGCTCGAACCGAGGCCCAGTACTTC | CASSIVARTEAQYF
. | TRBJ2-7 | TRBV7-9 | TRBD1 | TGTGCCAGCAGCTTCACGGGACAGTCGGGCTACGAGCAGTACTTC | CASSFTGQSGYEQYF
. | TRBJ2-7 | TRBV27 | . | TGTGCCAGCAGTAGAAACGTGTTGCCCTACGAGCAGTACTTC | CASSRNVLPYEQYF
. | TRBJ2-7 | TRBV27 | . | TGTGCCAGCGGGGGGGGCGTTATAACCTACGAGCAGTACTTC | CASGGGVITYEQYF
. | TRBJ2-6 | TRBV28 | TRBD2 | TGTGCCAGCAGTCCCTCGCACAGCGGGATATCTGGGGCCAACGTCCTGACTTTC | CASSPSHSGISGANVLTF
. | TRBJ2-2 | TRBV28 | . | TGTGCCAGCAGTTCCAGCCATGCGGGGGCGATGGTTACGACCGGGGAGCTGTTTTTT | CASSSSHAGAMVTTGELFF
. | TRBJ2-7 | TRBV5-1 | . | TGCGCCAGCAGCAGACAGAGCTACGAGCAGTACTTC | CASSRQSYEQYF
. | TRBJ1-2 | TRBV5-6 | . | TGTGCCAGCAGCTTGGCCCGGGACTTAATCTATGGCTACACCTTC | CASSLARDLIYGYTF
. | TRBJ1-1 | TRBV7-9 | TRBD1 | TGTGCCAGCAGCTTAATTCCGGGACAGTTAAACACTGAAGCTTTCTTT | CASSLIPGQLNTEAFF
. | TRBJ2-2 | TRBV9 | TRBD2 | TGTGCCAGCAGCGCCGGCAGGACTAGCGGGATCAGGGCCGGGGAGCTGTTTTTT | CASSAGRTSGIRAGELFF
. | TRBJ2-3 | TRBV6-4 | . | TGTGCCAGCAGCGAAGTAGTCGGCCCAGGTACAACAGATACGCAGTATTTT | CASSEVVGPGTTDTQYF
. | TRBJ2-1 | TRBV11-2 | TRBD2 | TGTGCCAGCAGCCAAGCCGGGACTAGCGGGTGGAATGAGCAGTTCTTC | CASSQAGTSGWNEQFF
. | TRBJ2-1 | TRBV6-5 | TRBD2 | TGTGCCAGCAGTTACGTTGCGACTAGCGGATACAATGAGCAGTTCTTC | CASSYVATSGYNEQFF
. | TRBJ2-2 | TRBV4-1 | TRBD1 | TGCGCCAGCAGCGGGAGGACAGGGGACACCGGGGAGCTGTTTTTT | CASSGRTGDTGELFF
. | TRBJ2-3 | TRBV7-9 | TRBD2 | TGTGCCAGCAGACGGAGGACTAGCGGGAGGATTAGCACAGATACGCAGTATTTT | CASRRRTSGRISTDTQYF
. | TRBJ1-5 | TRBV7-9 | . | TGTGCCAGCGGCGGGGAGGACAATCAGCCCCAGCATTTT | CASGGEDNQPQHF
. | TRBJ1-2 | TRBV6-5 | . | TGTGCCAGCAGTTCGTACATGGGGTCTAACTATGGCTACACCTTC | CASSSYMGSNYGYTF
. | TRBJ2-1 | TRBV7-9 | TRBD2 | TGTGCCAGCAGCTCCCCTAGCGGGATTAGTTCGTCGAATGAGCAGTTCTTC | CASSSPSGISSSNEQFF
. | TRBJ1-5 | TRBV21-1 | . | TGTGCCAGCCGACAGGATGAGAGCAATCAGCCCCAGCATTTT | CASRQDESNQPQHF
. | TRBJ2-5 | TRBV5-4 | . | TGTGCCAGCAGCTTGAGGTCTAGCCAAGAGACCCAGTACTTC | CASSLRSSQETQYF
. | TRBJ2-7 | TRBV28 | TRBD2 | TGTGCCAGCAACCCGCTAGCGGAGAACTACGAGCAGTACTTC | CASNPLAENYEQYF
. | TRBJ2-2 | TRBV11-3 | . | TGTGCCAGCAGCTCCTTTTATTCCCGGGAGCTGTTTTTT | CASSSFYSRELFF
. | TRBJ2-7 | TRBV5-1 | . | TGCGCCAGCAGCTTGGCCGCGTCTAGCGATTCCTACGAGCAGTACTTC | CASSLAASSDSYEQYF
. | TRBJ1-3 | TRBV23-1 | . | TGCGCCAGCAGTCGGGCCCGAGGTTCCTCTGGAAACACCATATATTTT | CASSRARGSSGNTIYF
once | TRBJ1-3 | TRBV9 | TRBD1 | TGTGCCAGCAGCGGTTCTCCGGGACAGGGAGCTCCGGAGGGAAACACCATATATTTT | CASSGSPGQGAPEGNTIYF